Sequencing of this T cell receptor beta chain was carried out in a study of CD8 T cells in Susac syndrome. The V gene end was trimmed by 6 bases and the J gene end by 8 bases; junction bases not matched to a gene: 6. Germline CDR1 is MNHNY and CDR2 is SVGAGI (reference sequence). The CDR3 has 12 amino acids. The RNA input was roughly 0.45 to 1 ug, and it was reverse transcribed with random hexamers. Amplification of TCR beta CDR3 across 54 Vbeta and 13 Jbeta was performed with immunoSEQ multiplex PCR. Via MiXCR, TCRdb re-called the immunoSEQ multiplex PCR reads, giving one row per CDR3 protein. The sample records around 230,000 distinct CDR3 sequences, roughly 96% being singletons.

The sequence was obtained from a human donor with multiple sclerosis. The chain carries TRBV6-6 and TRBJ1-2; 7 bases are a match to TRBD1. Sequenced sample: CD4+ T cells from PBMCs. The DNA of the CDR3 is TGTGCCAGCAGAAACAGGGGTGACGGCTACACCTTC. Amino acid sequence: CASRNRGDGYTF.